This T cell receptor (beta chain) was retrieved from a study of CD8 T cells in Susac syndrome. In regard to this clonotype: Antigen specificity is unknown.

V shed 0 bases and J shed 1 base, with 6 bases lying between them. The CDR3 spans 14 residues. Germline-derived CDR1 and CDR2 are GTSNPN and SVGIG (reference sequence). Random hexamers were used to reverse transcribe an amount of roughly 0.45 to 1 ug RNA. It was immunoSEQ multiplex PCR that amplified TCR beta CDR3 across 54 Vbeta and 13 Jbeta. Using its own MiXCR run on the immunoSEQ multiplex PCR reads, TCRdb lists one record per CDR3 protein. The sample includes more than 150,000 distinct CDR3 sequences, approximately 95% of them seen just once. CD8+ and CD4+ blood T cells underwent TCR beta sequencing. Regarding the study as a whole: The CD4+ T cell repertoire of patients with Susac syndrome showed no detectable clonal expansion. It was acknowledged in the study that its TCR sequencing and HLA analysis involved a relatively small number of individuals.

This TCR was recovered from a human donor with Susac syndrome. The V gene is TRBV30, the J gene TRBJ2-2; D not certain. Source material: CD4+ T cells from PBMCs. CDR3 DNA: TGTGCCTGGAGTGTTTGGCAGAACACCGGGGAGCTGTTTTTT. Protein sequence: CAWSVWQNTGELFF.